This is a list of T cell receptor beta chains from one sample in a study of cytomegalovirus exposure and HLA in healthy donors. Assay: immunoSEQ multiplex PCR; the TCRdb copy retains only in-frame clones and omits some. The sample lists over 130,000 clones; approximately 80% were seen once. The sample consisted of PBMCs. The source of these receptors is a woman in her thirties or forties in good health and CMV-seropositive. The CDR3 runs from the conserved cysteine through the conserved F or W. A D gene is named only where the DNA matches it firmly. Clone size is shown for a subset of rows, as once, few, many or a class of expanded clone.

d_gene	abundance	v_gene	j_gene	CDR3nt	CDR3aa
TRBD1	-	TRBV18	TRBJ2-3	TGTGCCAGCTCCCTTCGACAGGGGGATACGCAGTATTTT	CASSLRQGDTQYF
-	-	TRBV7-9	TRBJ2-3	TGTGCCAGCAGCTTAGCGCAACTGAACACAGATACGCAGTATTTT	CASSLAQLNTDTQYF
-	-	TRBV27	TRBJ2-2	TGTGCCAGCAGTTATGAGGGGGCCGGGGAGCTGTTTTTT	CASSYEGAGELFF
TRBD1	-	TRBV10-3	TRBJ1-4	TGTGCCATCAGTGAGGGGACAGGGGGACATGAAAAACTGTTTTTT	CAISEGTGGHEKLFF
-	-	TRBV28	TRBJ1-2	TGTGCCAGCAGTCCTCGGACATCCGGACCTCCCGGGGGCTACACCTTC	CASSPRTSGPPGGYTF
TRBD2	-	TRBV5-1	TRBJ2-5	TGCGCCAGCAGCTTGGAACCCGGCCGACTAGCGACAGAGACCCAGTACTTC	CASSLEPGRLATETQYF
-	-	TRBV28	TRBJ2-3	TGTGCCAGCAGTTTTGTGAAGCACACAGATACGCAGTATTTT	CASSFVKHTDTQYF
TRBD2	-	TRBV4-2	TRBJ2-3	TGTGCCAGCAGCCAAGATACGAGGTGGACTAGCGGGAGGGCCGGAGATACGCAGTATTTT	CASSQDTRWTSGRAGDTQYF
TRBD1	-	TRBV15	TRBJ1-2	TGTGCCACCAGCAGTTCCACAGGGGGCGGCTATGGCTACACCTTC	CATSSSTGGGYGYTF
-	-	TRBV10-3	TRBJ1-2	TGTGCCATCAGCCAACACCCCAGCTATGGCTACACCTTC	CAISQHPSYGYTF
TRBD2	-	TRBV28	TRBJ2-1	TGTGCCAGCAGTTTAAGCTCAGGCGGAGCGGGAGGTTACAATGAGCAGTTCTTC	CASSLSSGGAGGYNEQFF
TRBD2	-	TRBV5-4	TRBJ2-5	TGTGCCAGCAGCTTGAGGCCTAGCGGGTTTGAGACCCAGTACTTC	CASSLRPSGFETQYF
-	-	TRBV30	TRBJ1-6	TGTGCCTGGCAACTTAGCGGCGGCAGCCTAGATTCACCCCTCCACTTT	CAWQLSGGSLDSPLHF
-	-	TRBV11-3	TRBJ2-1	TGTGCCAGCAGCTTAGAAACGGACTTTAGTAATGAGCAGTTCTTC	CASSLETDFSNEQFF
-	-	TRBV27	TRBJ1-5	TGTGCCAGCACTACAATAGGGGGTAATCAGCCCCAGCATTTT	CASTTIGGNQPQHF
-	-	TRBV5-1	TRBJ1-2	TGCGCCAGCAGCCCTCAAACTATCTCCTATGGCTACACCTTC	CASSPQTISYGYTF
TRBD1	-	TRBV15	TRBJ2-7	TGTGCCACCAGCAGCGTAGGGGGACAGGGTAGTTCCTACGAGCAGTACTTC	CATSSVGGQGSSYEQYF
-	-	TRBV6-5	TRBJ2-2	TGTGCCAGCAGCCATAACAGGGCAAGCACCGGGGAGCTGTTTTTT	CASSHNRASTGELFF
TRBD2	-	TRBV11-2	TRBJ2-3	TGTGCCAGCAGCTTCGGACTAGCGGATACGCAGTATTTT	CASSFGLADTQYF
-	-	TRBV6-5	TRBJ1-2	TGTGCCAGCAGTGGAAGCGGGGGCACCTATGGCTACACCTTC	CASSGSGGTYGYTF
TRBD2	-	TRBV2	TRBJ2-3	TGTGCCAGCAGTGTAGCGGGAGGGCCTGCAGATACGCAGTATTTT	CASSVAGGPADTQYF
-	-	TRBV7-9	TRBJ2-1	TGTGCCAGCAGCTTAGGTGCGGTTACTGAGCAGTTCTTC	CASSLGAVTEQFF
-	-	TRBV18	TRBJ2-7	TGTGCCAGCTCACCAGCTCAGGAGCAGTACTTC	CASSPAQEQYF
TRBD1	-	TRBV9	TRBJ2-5	TGTGCCAGCAGCGCAACCGGGACAGAAGAGACCCAGTACTTC	CASSATGTEETQYF
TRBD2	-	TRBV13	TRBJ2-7	TGTGCCAGCAGCTTGTACGGGGGCAGCGGGAGGGCCCCGACTTACGAGCAGTACTTC	CASSLYGGSGRAPTYEQYF
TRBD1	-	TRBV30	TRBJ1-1	TGTGCCTGGAGTGTGGCAGGGGGCACTGAAGCTTTCTTT	CAWSVAGGTEAFF
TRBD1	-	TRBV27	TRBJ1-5	TGTGCCAGCAGTCCCGGACAGGGGAGTCAGCCCCAGCATTTT	CASSPGQGSQPQHF
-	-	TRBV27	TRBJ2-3	TGTGCCAGCAGTTTTGGAGGGAGGAGCACAGATACGCAGTATTTT	CASSFGGRSTDTQYF
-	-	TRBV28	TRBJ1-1	TGTGCCAGCACCCGTGGGACTTTGGACACTGAAGCTTTCTTT	CASTRGTLDTEAFF
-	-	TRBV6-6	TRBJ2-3	TGTGCCAGCAGTTACGGAGGCGGGTGGACAGATACGCAGTATTTT	CASSYGGGWTDTQYF
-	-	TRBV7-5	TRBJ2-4	TGTGCCAGAAGCTTAGGGCAGGTCCTAGCCAAAAACATTCAGTACTTC	CARSLGQVLAKNIQYF
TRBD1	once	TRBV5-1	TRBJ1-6	TGCGCCAGCAGCATCCAACAGGGGCCGGATTCACCCCTCCACTTT	CASSIQQGPDSPLHF
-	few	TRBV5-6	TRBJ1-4	TGTGCCAGCAGCCCCCAGGGGAGTAATGAAAAACTGTTTTTT	CASSPQGSNEKLFF
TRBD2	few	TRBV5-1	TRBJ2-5	TGCGCCAGCAGCAACAGGACTAGCGGGGGAGAGACCCAGTACTTC	CASSNRTSGGETQYF
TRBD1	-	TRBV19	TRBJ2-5	TGTGCCAGCAGTAGGGGGCAGGGGACCCAGTACTTC	CASSRGQGTQYF
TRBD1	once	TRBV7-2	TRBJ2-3	TGTGCCAGCAGCTTATCAGGGGGCATAGATACGCAGTATTTT	CASSLSGGIDTQYF
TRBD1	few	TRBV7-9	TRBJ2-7	TGTGCCAGCAGCTTTCGGGACAGGCAGTACTTC	CASSFRDRQYF
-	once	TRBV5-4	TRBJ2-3	TGTGCCAGCAGCTTGGCAGGGGATGGAGATACGCAGTATTTT	CASSLAGDGDTQYF
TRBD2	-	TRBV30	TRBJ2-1	TGTGCCTGGAGTGTACGCGGGAGCAACTACAATGAGCAGTTCTTC	CAWSVRGSNYNEQFF
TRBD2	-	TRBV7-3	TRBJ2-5	TGTGCCAGCAGCCCCGGGACTAGCGCGCATCAAGAGACCCAGTACTTC	CASSPGTSAHQETQYF
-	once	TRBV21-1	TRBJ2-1	TGTGCCAGCAGCCGGAGGGACAGCATCATATACAATGAGCAGTTCTTC	CASSRRDSIIYNEQFF
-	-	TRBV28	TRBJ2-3	TGTGCCAGCAGTCCTGCCGGGGGTTTTAAGGTAGATACGCAGTATTTT	CASSPAGGFKVDTQYF